This T cell receptor (beta chain) was retrieved from a study of CD8 T cells in ankylosing spondylitis. General observations from the study: Both synovial fluid and blood in reactive arthritis had previously been reported to carry some motif variants. A motif in TCR beta, a set of fewer than ten highly homologous variants, appeared characteristic of ankylosing spondylitis blood. In ankylosing spondylitis patients, matched synovial fluid reportedly showed significant enrichment of disease-linked clones.

TCRdb analysed the 5' RACE reads with MiXCR anew, one entry per CDR3 protein. This table holds 290,000 or so distinct CDR3 sequences, more than 20% found once. This clonotype has a handful of counts. Its antigen is currently unknown. This TCR came from a female donor with ankylosing spondylitis or in good health (not recorded which). The sample comprised blood, either unsorted or a sorted T cell fraction (not recorded which).

The CDR3 DNA is TGTGCCACCAGCAGAGGGGGTGGGGAAAAACTGTTTTTT. Its translation: CATSRGGGEKLFF. The chain combines TRBV15 with TRBJ1-4; D unresolved. CDR1 LNHNV and CDR2 YYDKDF come from the germline V gene (reference sequence). This CDR3 region has 13 residues. The V end lost 1 base, the J end lost 8 bases, and 8 bases lay between the germline ends. The whole variable domain, filled in from reference TRBV15 and TRBJ1-4, reads DAMVIQNPRYQVTQFGKPVTLSCSQTLNHNVMYWYQQKSSQAPKLLFHYYDKDFNNEADTPDNFQSRRPNTSFCFLDIRSPGLGDTAMYLCATSRGGGEKLFFGSGTQLSVL.